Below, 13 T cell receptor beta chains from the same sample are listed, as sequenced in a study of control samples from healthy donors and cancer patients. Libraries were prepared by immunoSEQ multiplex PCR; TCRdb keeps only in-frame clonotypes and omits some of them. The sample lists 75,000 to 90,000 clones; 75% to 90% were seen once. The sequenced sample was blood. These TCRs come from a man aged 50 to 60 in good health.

The chain's CDR3 is CASSPGTGGREQYF. The CDR3 DNA sequence: TGTGCCAGCAGCCCTGGGACAGGGGGAAGGGAGCAGTACTTC. V gene TRBV11-3 combines with J gene TRBJ2-7; TRBD1 agrees at 11 bases. The CDR3 runs to 14 residues. With V trimmed by 5 bases and J by 7 bases, 7 bases remained unmatched. Germline V gene sequence: CDR1 SGHNT, CDR2 YENEEA.

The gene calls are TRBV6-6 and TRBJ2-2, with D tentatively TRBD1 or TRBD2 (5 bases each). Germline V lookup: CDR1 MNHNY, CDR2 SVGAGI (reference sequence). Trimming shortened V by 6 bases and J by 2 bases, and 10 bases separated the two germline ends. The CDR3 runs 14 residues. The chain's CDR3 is CASRIRGNTGELFF. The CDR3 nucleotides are TGTGCCAGCAGAATCCGGGGCAACACCGGGGAGCTGTTTTTT.

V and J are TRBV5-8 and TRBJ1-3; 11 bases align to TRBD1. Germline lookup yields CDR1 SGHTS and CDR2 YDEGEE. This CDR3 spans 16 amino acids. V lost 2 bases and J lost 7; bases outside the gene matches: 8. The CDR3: CASSFRSGTGGNTIYF. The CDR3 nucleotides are TGTGCCAGCAGCTTTCGAAGTGGGACAGGGGGTAACACCATATATTTT.

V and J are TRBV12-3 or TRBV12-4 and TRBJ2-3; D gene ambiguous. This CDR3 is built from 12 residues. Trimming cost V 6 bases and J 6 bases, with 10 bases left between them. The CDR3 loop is CASSQDEDTQYF. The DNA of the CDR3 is TGTGCCAGCAGCCAGGACGAGGATACGCAGTATTTT.

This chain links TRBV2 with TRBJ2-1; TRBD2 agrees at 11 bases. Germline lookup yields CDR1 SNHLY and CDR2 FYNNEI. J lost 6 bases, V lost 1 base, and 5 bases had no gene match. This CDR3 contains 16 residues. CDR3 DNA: TGTGCCAGCAGTGAAGGGTTAGCGGGGGGGTTCAATGAGCAGTTCTTC. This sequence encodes CASSEGLAGGFNEQFF.

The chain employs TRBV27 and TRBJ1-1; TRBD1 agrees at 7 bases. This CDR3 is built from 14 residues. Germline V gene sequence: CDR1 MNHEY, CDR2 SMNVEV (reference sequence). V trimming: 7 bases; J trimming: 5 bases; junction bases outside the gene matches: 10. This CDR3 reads CASKSGTDRTEAFF. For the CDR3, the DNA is TGTGCCAGCAAATCCGGGACAGATCGGACTGAAGCTTTCTTT.

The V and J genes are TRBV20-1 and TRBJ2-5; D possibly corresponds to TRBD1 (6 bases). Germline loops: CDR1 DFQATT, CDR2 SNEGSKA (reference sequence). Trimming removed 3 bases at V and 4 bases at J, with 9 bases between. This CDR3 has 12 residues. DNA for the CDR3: TGCAGTGCTAGTCCAGGGGCAGAGACCCAGTACTTC. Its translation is CSASPGAETQYF.

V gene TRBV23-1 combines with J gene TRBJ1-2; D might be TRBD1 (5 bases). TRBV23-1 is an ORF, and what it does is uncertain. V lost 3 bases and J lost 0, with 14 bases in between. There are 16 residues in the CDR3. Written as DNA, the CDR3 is TGCGCCAGCAGTCAGGGACTTCCCGCCTCTAACTATGGCTACACCTTC. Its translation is CASSQGLPASNYGYTF.

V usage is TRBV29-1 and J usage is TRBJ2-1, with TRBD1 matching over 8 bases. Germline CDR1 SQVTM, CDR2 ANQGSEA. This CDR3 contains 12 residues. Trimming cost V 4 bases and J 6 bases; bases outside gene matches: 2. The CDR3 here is CSVGQGINEQFF. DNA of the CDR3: TGCAGCGTTGGACAGGGGATCAATGAGCAGTTCTTC.

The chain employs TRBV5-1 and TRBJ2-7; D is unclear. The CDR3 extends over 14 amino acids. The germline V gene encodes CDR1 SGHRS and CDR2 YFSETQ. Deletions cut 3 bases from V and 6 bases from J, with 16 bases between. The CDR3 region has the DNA TGCGCCAGCAGCTCGGTTATTGGGATTGGCGAGCAGTACTTC. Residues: CASSSVIGIGEQYF.

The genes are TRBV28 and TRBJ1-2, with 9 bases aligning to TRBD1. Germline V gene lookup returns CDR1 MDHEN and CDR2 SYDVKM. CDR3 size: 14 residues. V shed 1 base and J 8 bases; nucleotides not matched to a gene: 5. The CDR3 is CASSLLQGAKGYTF. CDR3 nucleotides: TGTGCCAGCAGTTTATTACAGGGGGCGAAAGGCTACACCTTC.

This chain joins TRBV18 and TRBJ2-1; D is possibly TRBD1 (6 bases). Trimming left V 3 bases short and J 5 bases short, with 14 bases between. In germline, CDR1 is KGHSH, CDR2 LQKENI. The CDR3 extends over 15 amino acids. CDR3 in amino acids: CASSPKAGEHNEQFF. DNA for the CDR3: TGTGCCAGCTCACCCAAGGCAGGGGAACACAATGAGCAGTTCTTC.

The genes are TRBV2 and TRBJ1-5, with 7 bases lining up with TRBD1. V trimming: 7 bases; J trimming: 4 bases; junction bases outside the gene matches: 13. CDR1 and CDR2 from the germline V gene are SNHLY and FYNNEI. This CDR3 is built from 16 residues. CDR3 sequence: CASKFDVRGPNQPQHF. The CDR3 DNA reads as TGTGCCAGCAAGTTCGATGTTAGGGGGCCTAATCAGCCCCAGCATTTT.